The T cell receptor (beta chain) under discussion was sequenced for a study of blood T cell repertoires in COVID-19. Study processing details: It was from reference gene primer amplification that nucleated cell counts were estimated. The protocol was immunoSEQ multiplex PCR, while the TCRdb copy is restricted to in-frame clones and leaves out a portion. For V, J and clone size, that table is used; D and trimming come from the DNA. The sample includes 150,000 to 200,000 clones, 85% to 90% seen only once; the top ten take approximately 4.5%. The sequence was collected from a human donor in a cohort sampled during active COVID-19. The source material was peripheral blood.

CDR3 sequence reads: CASSVEASGAYNEQFF. As DNA, the CDR3 is TGTGCCAGCAGCGTAGAGGCTAGCGGAGCCTACAATGAGCAGTTCTTC. The chain employs TRBV9 and TRBJ2-1, with TRBD2 matching 7 bases. The CDR3 contains 16 residues. CDR1 and CDR2 (germline): SGDLS, YYNGEE. J gave up 2 bases and V 0 bases, and 5 bases lay outside the gene matches.